Below, 9 T cell receptor beta chains from the same sample are listed, as sequenced in a study of read filtering for tumor transcriptome and immune sequencing. This library used roughly 430 ng RNA and molecular barcoded adaptors spanning alpha/delta and beta/gamma chains. TCRdb processed the reads anew with MiXCR; each CDR3 protein has one entry. The sample has tens of thousands of distinct CDR3 sequences, under 20% seen once; the top ten hold roughly 13%. Sequenced: a population of CD138-negative cells sorted from bone marrow. The receptors derive from a donor older than 35 with multiple myeloma.

A remark on this clonotype: One junction end disagrees with the germline gene, perhaps due to a read error. This rearrangement joins TRBV28 to TRBJ1-1; 8 nucleotides agree with TRBD1. Germline CDR1 and CDR2: MDHEN and SYDVKM. This CDR3 contains 14 residues. CDR3 amino acids: CASTLGQGGTVAFF. CDR3 DNA sequence: TGTGCCAGTACTCTCGGACAGGGAGGGACTGTAGCTTTCTTT. Full variable domain (rest looked up from reference TRBV28 and TRBJ1-1): DVKVTQSSRYLVKRTGEKVFLECVQDMDHENMFWYRQDPGLGLRLIYFSYDVKMKEKGDIPEGYSVSREKKERFSLILESASTNQTSMYLCASTLGQGGTVAFFGQGTRLTVV.

This clonotype has a count of ten or more. J is TRBJ2-1 and V is TRBV2; D possibly corresponds to TRBD2 (5 bases). The CDR3 loop spans 17 amino acids. The germline V and J ends were trimmed by 4 bases and 0 bases, with 16 bases remaining between them. CDR1 and CDR2 (germline): SNHLY, FYNNEI. The CDR3 region is CASSVTRAAGSYNEQFF. The CDR3 DNA follows: TGTGCCAGCAGTGTCACGAGGGCCGCGGGCTCCTACAATGAGCAGTTCTTC.

This clonotype was observed a single time. The genes are TRBV5-6 and TRBJ1-5; perhaps TRBD1 as D (6 bases). This CDR3 spans 14 amino acids. The germline V gene has CDR1 SGHDT and CDR2 YYEEEE. Trimming took 0 bases from V and 7 from J, leaving 11 bases between them. The CDR3 nucleotides read TGTGCCAGCAGCTTGGCGGGGGCTGGGCAGCCCCAGCATTTT. Translated, it gives CASSLAGAGQPQHF.

V and J are TRBV5-1 and TRBJ2-2, with a possible D match to TRBD1 (6 bases). The CDR3 consists of 17 residues. Trimming removed 0 bases at V and 6 bases at J, with 18 bases between. The germline V gene encodes CDR1 SGHRS and CDR2 YFSETQ. The DNA for the CDR3 is TGCGCCAGCAGCTTGGAGTCCCCAGGGGTTGGATCCGGGGAGCTGTTTTTT. It translates to CASSLESPGVGSGELFF.

As regards this clonotype: A read error may explain this, as a much larger clone is one base away. This chain joins TRBV5-1 and TRBJ2-5; TRBD2 aligns across 8 bases. The V gene's germline CDR1 is SGHRS and CDR2 YFSETQ. This CDR3 is built from 15 residues. CDR3 loop: CASSQGTREQEAQYF. In DNA form, the CDR3 reads TGCGCCAGCAGCCAGGGGACTAGAGAGCAAGAGGCCCAGTACTTC. The full variable domain, completed using reference TRBV5-1 and TRBJ2-5, is KAGVTQTPRYLIKTRGQQVTLSCSPISGHRSVSWYQQTPGQGLQFLFEYFSETQRNKGNFPGRFSGRQFSNSRSEMNVSTLELGDSALYLCASSQGTREQEAQYFGPGTRLLVL.

In this sample, this clonotype turned up a few times. The chain recombines TRBV28 with TRBJ1-4, with a weak D call TRBD1 (5 bases). Trimming removed 8 bases at V and 3 bases at J, with 10 bases between. CDR3 size: 13 residues. The V gene's germline CDR1 is MDHEN and CDR2 SYDVKM. CDR3 nucleotide sequence: TGTGCCAGCTCTTCGGGGGCTAATGAAAAACTGTTTTTT. Its protein is CASSSGANEKLFF.

This clonotype was recorded a few times. The V call is TRBV11-3, the J call TRBJ1-2; D is unresolved. Germline values: CDR1 SGHNT, CDR2 YENEEA. The CDR3 runs to 13 residues. V was pared by 5 bases and J by 7 bases, with 14 bases between. Here the CDR3 reads CASSRDGPSGYTF. The CDR3, as DNA: TGTGCCAGCAGCCGAGACGGGCCTTCTGGCTACACCTTC. Full variable domain (missing parts from reference TRBV11-3 and TRBJ1-2): EAGVVQSPRYKIIEKKQPVAFWCNPISGHNTLYWYLQNLGQGPELLIRYENEEAVDDSQLPKDRFSAERLKGVDSTLKIQPAELGDSAVYLCASSRDGPSGYTFGSGTRLTVV.

This clonotype was seen a single time. The V and J genes are TRBV10-3 and TRBJ2-5, with D possibly being TRBD1 (6 bases). V was trimmed by 6 bases and J by 3 bases, leaving 8 bases between them. The V gene's germline CDR1 is ENHRY and CDR2 SYGVKD. There are 12 residues in the CDR3. CDR3 coding DNA: TGTGCCATCAGCGGGACAAAAGAGACCCAGTACTTC. This translates into CAISGTKETQYF.

This clonotype was detected ten times or more. At one boundary the junction diverges from the germline segment, which might be a read error. The chain combines TRBV20-1 with TRBJ2-7, with 10 bases fitting TRBD2. The germline V gene encodes CDR1 DFQATT and CDR2 SNEGSKA (reference sequence). The CDR3 contains 15 residues. The CDR3 DNA follows: TGCAGTGCTAGTTGGGGACTAGCGCAATCCTCCGAGCAGTACTTC. Amino acid sequence: CSASWGLAQSSEQYF.